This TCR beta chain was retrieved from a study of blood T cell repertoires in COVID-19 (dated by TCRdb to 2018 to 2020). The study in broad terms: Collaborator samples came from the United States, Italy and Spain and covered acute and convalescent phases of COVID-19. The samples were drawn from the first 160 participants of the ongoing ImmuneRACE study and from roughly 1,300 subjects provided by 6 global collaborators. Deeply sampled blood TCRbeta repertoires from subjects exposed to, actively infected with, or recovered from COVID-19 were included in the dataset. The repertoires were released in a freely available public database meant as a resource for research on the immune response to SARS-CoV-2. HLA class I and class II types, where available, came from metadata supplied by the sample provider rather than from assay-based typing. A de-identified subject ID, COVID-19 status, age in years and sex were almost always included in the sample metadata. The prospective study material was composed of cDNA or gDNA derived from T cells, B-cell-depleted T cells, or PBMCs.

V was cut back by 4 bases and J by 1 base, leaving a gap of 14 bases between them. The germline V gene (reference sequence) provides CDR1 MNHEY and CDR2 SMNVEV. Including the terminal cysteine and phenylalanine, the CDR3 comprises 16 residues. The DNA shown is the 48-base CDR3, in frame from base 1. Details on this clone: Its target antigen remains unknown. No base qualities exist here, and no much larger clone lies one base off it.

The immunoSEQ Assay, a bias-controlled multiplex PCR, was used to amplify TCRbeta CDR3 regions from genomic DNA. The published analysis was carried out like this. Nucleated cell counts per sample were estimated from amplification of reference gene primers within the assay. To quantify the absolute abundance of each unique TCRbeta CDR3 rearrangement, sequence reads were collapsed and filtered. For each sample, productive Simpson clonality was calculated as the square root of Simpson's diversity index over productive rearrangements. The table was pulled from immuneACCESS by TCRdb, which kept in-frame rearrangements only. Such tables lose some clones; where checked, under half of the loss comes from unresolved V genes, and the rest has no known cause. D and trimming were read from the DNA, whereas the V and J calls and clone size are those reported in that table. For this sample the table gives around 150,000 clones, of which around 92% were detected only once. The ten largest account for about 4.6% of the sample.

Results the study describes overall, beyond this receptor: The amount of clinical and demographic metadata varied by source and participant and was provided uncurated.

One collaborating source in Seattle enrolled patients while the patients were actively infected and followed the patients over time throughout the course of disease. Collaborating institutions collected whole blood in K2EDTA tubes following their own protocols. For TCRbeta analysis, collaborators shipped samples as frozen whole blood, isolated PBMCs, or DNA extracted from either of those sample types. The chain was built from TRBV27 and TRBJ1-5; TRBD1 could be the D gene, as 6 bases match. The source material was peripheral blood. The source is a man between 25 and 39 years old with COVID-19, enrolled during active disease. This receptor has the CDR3 CASSSGHLWSNQPQHF. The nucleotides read TGTGCCAGCAGTTCGGGACACCTTTGGAGCAATCAGCCCCAGCATTTT.